The 3 T cell receptor beta chains below all came from one sample that was sequenced in a study of blood T cell repertoires in COVID-19. Only in-frame clones appear in the TCRdb table, and some are missing; sequencing was by immunoSEQ multiplex PCR. The table records 110,000 or so clones, about 88% of them present only once. Sequences were obtained from peripheral blood. All receptors derive from a man aged 35-49 years with acute or convalescent COVID-19.

The chain employs TRBV7-2 and TRBJ1-5, with D possibly being TRBD1 (6 bases). Germline V CDR1 and CDR2: SGHTA, FQGNSA. Trimming cost V 1 base and J 5 bases, with 12 bases left between them. The CDR3 consists of 15 residues. The CDR3 DNA sequence: TGTGCCAGCAGCTTAGAGTTGGCAGGGGATCAGCCCCAGCATTTT. This gives the protein CASSLELAGDQPQHF.

This clone was seen only a few times. The chain recombines TRBV3-1 (or the pseudogene TRBV3-2) with TRBJ1-1, with D unclear. The CDR3 loop spans 14 amino acids. V was cut by 1 base and J by 0 bases, with 6 bases left in between. The germline gives CDR1 LGHDT, CDR2 YNNKEL (reference sequence). The CDR3 DNA sequence: TGTGCCAGCAGCCAAGGAGGGTTGAACACTGAAGCTTTCTTT. Amino acids: CASSQGGLNTEAFF.

V usage is TRBV5-1 and J usage is TRBJ2-1; TRBD2 matches at 12 bases. The germline V gene encodes CDR1 SGHRS and CDR2 YFSETQ. The CDR3 sequence is 16 residues long. The junction had 10 bases not matched to a gene; V was cut back by 0 bases and J by 12 bases. The CDR3 protein is CASSLAPSGGAERQFF. CDR3 nucleotides: TGCGCCAGCAGCTTGGCCCCTAGCGGGGGGGCAGAAAGGCAGTTCTTC.